Listed here is a single T cell receptor (beta chain). Measured with immunoSEQ multiplex PCR; TCRdb has only the in-frame clones, and not every one. The table has around 160,000 clones, approximately 93% seen once. This entry is derived from a study of control samples from healthy donors and cancer patients. V was pared by 5 bases and J by 6 bases, with 16 bases between. The CDR3 runs to 13 residues. Germline loops: CDR1 SQVTM, CDR2 ANQGSEA. Sequencing was done on a sample of blood. The source is a man younger than 30 in good health. The J gene is TRBJ1-2, the V gene TRBV29-1; unclear D gene. CDR3 amino acids: CSVSTIGFNGYTF. CDR3 coding DNA: TGCAGCGTTTCCACAATTGGTTTCAATGGCTACACCTTC. The variable domain in full, completed from reference TRBV29-1 and TRBJ1-2, reads SAVISQKPSRDICQRGTSLTIQCQVDSQVTMMFWYRQQPGQSLTLIATANQGSEATYESGFVIDKFPISRPNLTFSTLTVSNMSPEDSSIYLCSVSTIGFNGYTFGSGTRLTVV.